The sequence of this T cell receptor beta chain was determined in a study of T and B cells in COVID-19 patients. Findings and caveats of the study: In COVID-19 patients, T cell receptor beta variable and joining gene use was reportedly strongly skewed.

About this clonotype itself: The antigen is not known.

BIOMED2 TRB-A/B primer pools were used in multiplex TRB PCR. TCRdb processed the multiplex PCR reads anew with MiXCR; each CDR3 protein has one entry. The data show tens of thousands of distinct CDR3 sequences, with about 33% seen just once and about 1.5% held by the top ten. From blood, about 250-500 ng of genomic DNA served as TRB template. This CDR3 region has 15 residues. V lost 5 bases and J 1 base, leaving 15 bases between the germline ends. The germline V gene encodes CDR1 MNHEY and CDR2 SVGAGI. The receptor comes from a human donor who had recovered from COVID-19. The rearrangement joins TRBV6-5 to TRBJ2-7; weak D call: TRBD1 (5 bases). The sample consisted of blood. As DNA, the CDR3 is TGTGCCAGCAGTCCCGACAGCCCGTCATCCTACGAGCAGTACTTC. Protein product: CASSPDSPSSYEQYF.